This entry describes one TCR beta chain. Its antigen remains unidentified. The sample comes from a study of T cell repertoires in cytomegalovirus infection. Study conclusions and caveats: Accumulated public TCR beta family frequency recognized individuals carrying CMV together with the relevant HLA.

The CDR3 consists of 15 residues. Trimming took 3 bases from V and 8 from J; bases not matched to a gene: 7. Germline CDR1 SGDLS, CDR2 YYNGEE. Via MiXCR, TCRdb re-called the reads, giving one row per CDR3 protein. The table lists more than 650,000 distinct CDR3 sequences, 35% of them singletons. This chain connects TRBV9 to TRBJ1-6; TRBD1 agrees at 8 bases. This receptor was identified in a human donor in good health (CMV status not recorded). Some clones in this sample may be carry-over from other donors' samples. The specimen was PBMCs. DNA of the CDR3: TGTGCCAGCAGCGGGAGCCCGACAGGGGATTCACCCCTCCACTTT. Translated, it gives CASSGSPTGDSPLHF.